The entry below gives a single T cell receptor beta chain sequence along with its context. With V trimmed by 4 bases and J by 4 bases, 10 bases remained unmatched. This CDR3 spans 16 amino acids. Germline V gene sequence: CDR1 SGHAT, CDR2 FQNNGV. 60 Vbeta and 13 Jbeta primers were used in PCR. Here immunoSEQ multiplex PCR was the method, and the copy in TCRdb shows in-frame clones only, minus some. The sample includes 200,000 or so clones, roughly four fifths of them seen just once. The data were taken from a study of cytomegalovirus exposure and HLA in healthy donors. This TCR was sampled from a woman aged 18-35 years in good health and CMV-seronegative. Sequenced material: PBMCs. The chain combines TRBV11-2 with TRBJ2-7; 10 bases agree with TRBD1. CDR3 in amino acids: CASSSGDRGGGYEQYF. The CDR3, as DNA: TGTGCCAGCAGCTCGGGGGACAGGGGCGGCGGGTACGAGCAGTACTTC.